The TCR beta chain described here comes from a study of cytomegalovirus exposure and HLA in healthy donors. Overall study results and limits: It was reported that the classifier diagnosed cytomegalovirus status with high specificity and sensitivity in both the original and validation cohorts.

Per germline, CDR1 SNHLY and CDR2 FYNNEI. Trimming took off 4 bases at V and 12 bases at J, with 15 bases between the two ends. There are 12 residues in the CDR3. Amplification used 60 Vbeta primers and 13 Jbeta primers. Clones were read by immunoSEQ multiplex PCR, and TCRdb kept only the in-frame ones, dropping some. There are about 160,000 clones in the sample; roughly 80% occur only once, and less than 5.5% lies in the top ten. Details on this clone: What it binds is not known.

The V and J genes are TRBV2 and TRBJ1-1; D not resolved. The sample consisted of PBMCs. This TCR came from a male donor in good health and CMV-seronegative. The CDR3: CASSVDGRETFF. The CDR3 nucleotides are TGTGCCAGCAGTGTGGACGGGAGAGAAACTTTCTTT. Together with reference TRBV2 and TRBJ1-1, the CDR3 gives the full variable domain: EPEVTQTPSHQVTQMGQEVILRCVPISNHLYFYWYRQILGQKVEFLVSFYNNEISEKSEIFDDQFSVERPDGSNFTLKIRSTKLEDSAMYFCASSVDGRETFFGQGTRLTVV.